This T cell receptor (beta chain) was retrieved from a study of response to subunit inactivated influenza vaccine (dated 2018 in TCRdb). As for the study more broadly: Deep quantitative T cell receptor repertoire profiling was used in the study to track responses to a trivalent subunit inactivated influenza vaccine. Overall study results and their limits: The authors suggested that each seasonal influenza vaccination may recruit only a limited number of new T cells.

Turning to this clonotype: Its antigen has not been determined. No qualities accompany the bases; no much larger clone lies one base away.

Library preparation was by RT-PCR. This sample was sequenced with an Illumina HiSeq 2500. TCRdb trimmed public reads at Q25 via fastp, called clones via MiXCR and kept in-frame beta chains. Each CDR3 protein appears once, grouped with its most common genes and DNA. For this sample there are about 310,000 distinct CDR3 sequences; 21% appear just once. The ten largest clones take up 10% to 13% of the sample. Trimmed from V: 4 bases; trimmed from J: 4 bases; junction bases lacking a gene match: 6. Including the terminal cysteine and phenylalanine, the CDR3 comprises 17 residues. Solely the CDR3 DNA is kept, with 51 bases framed from the first base. CDR1 KGHDR and CDR2 SFDVKD are derived from the germline V gene.

Sequenced material: PBMCs from blood, taken roughly 20 months after vaccination. The rearrangement joined TRBV24-1 to TRBJ2-5; 15 of the junction bases match TRBD2. This receptor was obtained from a man aged 45 to 75 who received an inactivated influenza vaccine. Donor details come from another sample of the same person, matched by shared clones. Here the CDR3 is given as CATSDAGLAGGRETQYF. The DNA reads TGTGCCACCAGTGACGCTGGACTAGCGGGAGGGCGAGAGACCCAGTACTTC.